Each of the 13 T cell receptor beta chains below was sequenced from the same sample in a study of chemoradiotherapy in HPV16-positive cancers. The method was immunoSEQ multiplex PCR; TCRdb's version includes in-frame clones alone and lacks a portion of them. The sample holds some 6,200 clones, more than 85% seen once. The sample was tumor tissue, taken from a patient who underwent chemoradiotherapy. The origin of the receptors is a human donor with HPV-associated anogenital cancer.

In its sample, this clone was seen a few times. The chain links TRBV7-2 to TRBJ2-7, with 7 bases matching TRBD1. The V segment lost 3 bases and the J segment 1 base; nucleotides outside the gene matches: 9. Per the germline V gene, CDR1 is SGHTA and CDR2 is FQGNSA. The CDR3 is 16 residues long. DNA for the CDR3: TGTGCCAGCAGCTTGGTAGGGGGCAGTACGTCCTACGAGCAGTACTTC. Translated: CASSLVGGSTSYEQYF.

The chain combines TRBV9 with TRBJ1-2, with 10 bases aligning to TRBD1. The CDR3 consists of 19 residues. J gave up 1 base and V 0 bases, and 12 bases lay outside the gene matches. The germline gives CDR1 SGDLS, CDR2 YYNGEE. The DNA of the CDR3 is TGTGCCAGCAGCGTAGATGGGGACAGGGGAGGGGGGTTTAACTATGGCTACACCTTC. This gives the protein CASSVDGDRGGGFNYGYTF.

The rearrangement joins TRBV29-1 to TRBJ2-3; D is undetermined. V dropped 4 bases and J dropped 3 bases, with 8 bases sitting between them. Germline-derived CDR1 and CDR2 are SQVTM and ANQGSEA. This CDR3 spans 12 amino acids. This CDR3 reads CSVASQTDTQYF. In DNA form, the CDR3 reads TGCAGCGTTGCGTCCCAGACAGATACGCAGTATTTT.

V and J are TRBV9 and TRBJ2-1, with 7 positions matching TRBD2. Germline assignment: CDR1 SGDLS and CDR2 YYNGEE. With 0 bases clipped from V and 2 bases from J, the junction kept 8 bases outside the gene matches. This CDR3 is 17 amino acids long. The CDR3 reads CASSVATGGRAYNEQFF. The CDR3 DNA follows: TGTGCCAGCAGCGTAGCTACCGGAGGGAGGGCCTACAATGAGCAGTTCTTC.

The rearrangement uses TRBV30 and TRBJ1-2, with TRBD1 as a possible D gene (6 bases). The V and J ends lost 3 bases and 6 bases respectively, with 20 bases between them. The germline CDR1 and CDR2 sequences are GTSNPN and SVGIG (reference sequence). This CDR3 contains 15 residues. The CDR3 bases are TGTGCCTGGAGCAAAAAGGGGGGGCGGTCGAATGGCTACACCTTC. It encodes CAWSKKGGRSNGYTF. Full variable domain (outside the CDR3, taken from reference TRBV30 and TRBJ1-2): SQTIHQWPATLVQPVGSPLSLECTVEGTSNPNLYWYRQAAGRGLQLLFYSVGIGQISSEVPQNLSASRPQDRQFILSSKKLLLSDSGFYLCAWSKKGGRSNGYTFGSGTRLTVV.

This clone was found once. The V call is TRBV28, the J call TRBJ1-2; D is unresolved. The CDR3 is 12 residues long. V lost 5 bases and J 6 bases, leaving 10 bases between the germline ends. Per the germline V gene, CDR1 is MDHEN and CDR2 is SYDVKM. The CDR3 DNA follows: TGTGCCAGCAGTGCCAATAGGGATGGCTACACCTTC. This encodes CASSANRDGYTF.

The V gene is TRBV5-6, the J gene TRBJ1-2; TRBD1 matches at 8 bases. V shed 2 bases and J 4 bases; nucleotides not matched to a gene: 1. Germline V CDR1 and CDR2: SGHDT, YYEEEE. The CDR3 totals 13 residues. The CDR3 region is CASSLQGGYGYTF. The CDR3 DNA reads as TGTGCCAGCAGCTTACAGGGGGGCTATGGCTACACCTTC.

This clone has just a few counts. This sequence joins TRBV30 and TRBJ2-1; D possibly corresponds to TRBD2 (5 bases). This CDR3 has 14 residues. CDR1 and CDR2 (germline): GTSNPN, SVGIG (reference sequence). The CDR3 spells CALEVGSPYNEQFF. The CDR3 nucleotides read TGTGCTTTGGAGGTTGGGTCTCCCTACAATGAGCAGTTCTTC.

V usage is TRBV19 and J usage is TRBJ1-4; 7 bases fit TRBD1. This CDR3 comprises 14 residues. The V gene's germline CDR1 is LNHDA and CDR2 SQIVND (reference sequence). Germline trimming cut 10 bases from V and 7 bases from J; bases unmatched to any gene: 12. The chain's CDR3 is CATGGRTGPEKLFF. CDR3 DNA sequence: TGTGCCACGGGGGGAAGGACAGGCCCTGAAAAACTGTTTTTT.

J is TRBJ2-3 and V is TRBV7-7; 14 bases are a match to TRBD2. The V and J ends lost 5 bases and 0 bases, in that order; junction bases with no gene match: 10. The CDR3 runs to 19 residues. Looked up from germline, CDR1 is SSHAT and CDR2 is FNYEAQ (reference sequence). Here the CDR3 DNA reads TGTGCCAGCAGCCAGGGACTAGCGGGAGTAAGAGCTAGCACAGATACGCAGTATTTT. Encoded protein: CASSQGLAGVRASTDTQYF.

This clone was counted between two and nine times. The chain has TRBV5-1 and TRBJ1-4; D is ambiguous. V shed 7 bases and J shed 3 bases, with 19 bases lying between them. This CDR3 contains 16 residues. Germline values: CDR1 SGHRS, CDR2 YFSETQ. CDR3 region: CASRSAAQTANEKLFF. The CDR3, as DNA: TGCGCCAGCCGATCCGCCGCCCAGACGGCTAATGAAAAACTGTTTTTT.

The rearrangement uses TRBV27 and TRBJ2-3; D possibly corresponds to TRBD2 (5 bases). There are 17 residues in the CDR3. The germline V gene encodes CDR1 MNHEY and CDR2 SMNVEV (reference sequence). With 1 base removed from V and 0 bases from J, the gap between germline ends came to 14 bases. CDR3 sequence (DNA): TGTGCCAGCAGTTTATGGGCGTCGAGGGAGAGCACAGATACGCAGTATTTT. Protein sequence: CASSLWASRESTDTQYF.

This chain connects TRBV11-1 to TRBJ2-7; D gene uncertain. The CDR3 runs to 16 residues. Trimming shortened V by 0 bases and J by 2 bases, and 14 bases separated the two germline ends. Germline CDR1 and CDR2: SGHAT and FQDESV (reference sequence). The CDR3 DNA reads TGTGCCAGCAGCTTAGCAGTGGGCGGCCCAACCTACGAGCAGTACTTC. Translation gives CASSLAVGGPTYEQYF.